There are many counts of the clone carrying this TCR beta chain. These data originate in a study of T cells in Graves' hyperthyroidism and ophthalmopathy. The germline V gene has CDR1 KGHSH and CDR2 LQKENI. Unmatched junction bases numbered 5, after V lost 1 base and J lost 3 bases. CDR3 length: 15 amino acids. RNA transcripts gave rise to amplified TCR beta CDR3 regions. An initial round of RT-PCR targeting the TCR CDR3 relied on the HTBI primer set. TCRdb redid the calling of the multiplex PCR reads with MiXCR, one entry per CDR3 protein. The repertoire has about 640,000 distinct CDR3 sequences, roughly 15% of them found once; the top ten carry around an eighth.

What was sequenced was blood. The V gene is TRBV18, the J gene TRBJ1-2; 7 bases align to TRBD1. This TCR came from a woman between 50 and 59 years old with Graves' ophthalmopathy. This CDR3 is CASSPHPRGDYGYTF. As DNA, the CDR3 is TGTGCCAGCTCACCACACCCCAGGGGGGACTATGGCTACACCTTC. Together with reference TRBV18 and TRBJ1-2, the CDR3 gives the full variable domain: NAGVMQNPRHLVRRRGQEARLRCSPMKGHSHVYWYRQLPEEGLKFMVYLQKENIIDESGMPKERFSAEFPKEGPSILRIQQVVRGDSAAYFCASSPHPRGDYGYTFGSGTRLTVV.